This T cell receptor beta chain was obtained from a study of regulatory T cells in long-lasting Graves disease. Findings and limits, study-wide: Persistent disease favored TRBV28, TRBJ1-2 and TRBJ2-5.

This clonotype was picked up a small number of times. Its antigen is as yet unknown. Relative to the germline gene, one junction end is altered; a read error may explain this. Time point here: newly diagnosed GD, antithyroid drugs for less than 3 months. PBMC-extracted RNA yielded the TCR library. TCR beta libraries were built with iRepertoire HTBI primers and Arm-PCR of CDR3 regions. TCRdb used MiXCR to reprocess the multiplex PCR reads, holding one entry per CDR3 protein. The profile shows 350,000 to 550,000 distinct CDR3 sequences, roughly 17% of them singletons. The germline V gene encodes CDR1 SGHVS and CDR2 FQNEAQ. CDR3 length: 13 amino acids. Another study also made use of these data, one on T cells in Graves' hyperthyroidism and ophthalmopathy. That source reports: Ophthalmopathy was separated from stable hyperthyroidism by a 13 V-J model.

The chain recombines TRBV7-8 with TRBJ1-3; D might be TRBD1 (5 bases). The TCR originated in a woman between 18 and 30 years old with Graves disease. The source was peripheral blood mononuclear cells (PBMCs), collected at new diagnosis, from a patient treated with antithyroid drugs. For the CDR3, the DNA is TGTGCCAGCAGCTTAGAACGCAGGGCCTCGCGGTCTTTT. This sequence encodes CASSLERRASRSF.